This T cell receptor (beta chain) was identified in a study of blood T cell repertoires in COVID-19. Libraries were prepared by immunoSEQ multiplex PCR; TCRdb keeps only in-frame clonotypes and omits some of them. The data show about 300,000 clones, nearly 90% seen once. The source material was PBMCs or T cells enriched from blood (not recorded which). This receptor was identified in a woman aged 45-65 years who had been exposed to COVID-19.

In DNA form, the CDR3 reads TGTGCCAGCAGTCCCCCGGTCGGGACAGGGTCTCCGAAGCCCCAGCATTTT. Residues: CASSPPVGTGSPKPQHF. V and J are TRBV28 and TRBJ1-5; TRBD1 matches 9 bases. Germline loops: CDR1 MDHEN, CDR2 SYDVKM. The CDR3 contains 17 residues. J lost 8 bases, V lost 5 bases, and 16 bases had no gene match. The full variable domain, with the rest looked up from reference TRBV28 and TRBJ1-5, is DVKVTQSSRYLVKRTGEKVFLECVQDMDHENMFWYRQDPGLGLRLIYFSYDVKMKEKGDIPEGYSVSREKKERFSLILESASTNQTSMYLCASSPPVGTGSPKPQHFGDGTRLSIL.